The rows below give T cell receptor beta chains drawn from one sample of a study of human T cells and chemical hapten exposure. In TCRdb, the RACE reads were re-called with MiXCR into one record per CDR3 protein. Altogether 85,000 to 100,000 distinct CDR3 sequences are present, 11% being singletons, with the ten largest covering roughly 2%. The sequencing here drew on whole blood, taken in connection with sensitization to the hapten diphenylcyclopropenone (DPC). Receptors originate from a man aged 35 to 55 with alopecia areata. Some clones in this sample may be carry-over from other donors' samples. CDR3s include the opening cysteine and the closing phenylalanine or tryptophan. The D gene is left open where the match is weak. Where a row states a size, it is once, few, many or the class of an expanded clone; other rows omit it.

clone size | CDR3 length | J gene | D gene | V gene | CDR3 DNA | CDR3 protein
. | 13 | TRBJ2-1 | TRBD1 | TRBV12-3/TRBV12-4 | TGTGCCAGCAGTTTAGGGACAGGGGCATCCGGGGTCTTC | CASSLGTGASGVF
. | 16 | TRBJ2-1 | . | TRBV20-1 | TGCAGTGCTAGAGATAGTGGGAGGACCCTGGGCGGTGAGCAGTTCTTC | CSARDSGRTLGGEQFF
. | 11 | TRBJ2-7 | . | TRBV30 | TGTGCCTGGAGTATCACTCGGGAGCAGTACTTC | CAWSITREQYF
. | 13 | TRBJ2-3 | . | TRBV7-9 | TGTGCCAGCAGCCGGACTAGCACAGATACGCAGTATTTT | CASSRTSTDTQYF
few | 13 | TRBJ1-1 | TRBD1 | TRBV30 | TGTGCCTGGAAGGGACAGGGGAAGACTGAAGCTTTCTTT | CAWKGQGKTEAFF
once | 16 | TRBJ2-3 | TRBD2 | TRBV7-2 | TGTGCCAGCAGCTCCCTTAGCGGGAGTACCACAGATACGCAGTATTTT | CASSSLSGSTTDTQYF
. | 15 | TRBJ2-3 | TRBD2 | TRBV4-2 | TGTGCCAGCAGCCAAGGAGGTAGCGGGAGAGATACGCAGTATTTT | CASSQGGSGRDTQYF
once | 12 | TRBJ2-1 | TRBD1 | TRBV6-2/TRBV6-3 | TGTGCCAGCACCGGACAGGGGAATGAGCAGTTCTTC | CASTGQGNEQFF
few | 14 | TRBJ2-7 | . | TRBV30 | TGTGCCTGGTCCCAGAGGACTGACGCCTACGAGCAGTACTTC | CAWSQRTDAYEQYF
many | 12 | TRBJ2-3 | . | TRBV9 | TGTGCCAGCAGCCGTACGACAGATACGCAGTATTTT | CASSRTTDTQYF
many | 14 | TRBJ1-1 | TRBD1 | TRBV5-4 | TGTGCCAGCAGTCTACAGGGGTCCCCGGGGACCGCTTTCTTT | CASSLQGSPGTAFF
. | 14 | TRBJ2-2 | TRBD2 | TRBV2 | TGTGCCAGCATTCTAGCGGAGGGCACCGGGGAGCTGTTTTTT | CASILAEGTGELFF
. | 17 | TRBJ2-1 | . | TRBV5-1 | TGCGCCAGCAGCTTTGTGTCGGGGCTGAGCTCCTACAATGAGCAGTTCTTC | CASSFVSGLSSYNEQFF